Following are 23 T cell receptor beta chains from one sample sequenced in a study of graft-versus-host responses after intestinal transplantation. No antigen has been identified for these receptors. Data came from immunoSEQ multiplex PCR; TCRdb stores just in-frame clones and leaves some out. The table records around 110,000 clones, around 92% of them present only once. The sample in question was unstimulated CD8+ T cells sorted from spleen or lymph node cells, obtained before transplant. The receptor source for this set is a human donor who was the organ donor for an intestinal transplant.

The chain is built from TRBV7-6 and TRBJ2-7, with 8 positions matching TRBD1. CDR3 length: 15 amino acids. V lost 5 bases to trimming and J lost 6 bases; unmatched junction nucleotides: 12. Per the germline V gene, CDR1 is SGHVS and CDR2 is FNYEAQ. The CDR3, as DNA: TGTGCCAGCAGCCGTGCCCCCGGGACAGGAGGCGAGCAGTACTTC. Its protein product is CASSRAPGTGGEQYF.

The chain joins TRBV27 to TRBJ2-5, with TRBD2 matching over 9 bases. With V trimmed by 2 bases and J by 4 bases, 5 bases remained unmatched. Looked up from germline, CDR1 is MNHEY and CDR2 is SMNVEV (reference sequence). The CDR3 sequence is 15 residues long. This CDR3 is CASSLAGGPGETQYF. In DNA, the CDR3 is TGTGCCAGCAGTTTAGCGGGAGGGCCGGGAGAGACCCAGTACTTC.

The chain is built from TRBV6-5 and TRBJ1-5; D perhaps matches TRBD1 (6 bases). The germline V gene has CDR1 MNHEY and CDR2 SVGAGI. The CDR3 is 14 residues long. Trimming shortened V by 5 bases and J by 7 bases, and 15 bases separated the two germline ends. CDR3 sequence reads: CASSTKPQGQPQHF. In nucleotides, the CDR3 is TGTGCCAGCAGTACAAAACCACAGGGCCAGCCCCAGCATTTT.

The chain has TRBV30 and TRBJ1-2, with 7 bases that match TRBD1. The CDR3 totals 13 residues. The germline gives CDR1 GTSNPN, CDR2 SVGIG (reference sequence). V shed 3 bases and J 7 bases; nucleotides not matched to a gene: 8. Written as DNA, the CDR3 is TGTGCCTGGAGGGAACAGGGGTTCGGTGGCTACACCTTC. Translating it yields CAWREQGFGGYTF. Complete variable domain (other parts from reference TRBV30 and TRBJ1-2): SQTIHQWPATLVQPVGSPLSLECTVEGTSNPNLYWYRQAAGRGLQLLFYSVGIGQISSEVPQNLSASRPQDRQFILSSKKLLLSDSGFYLCAWREQGFGGYTFGSGTRLTVV.

The gene calls are TRBV5-8 and TRBJ2-1; unclear D gene. CDR1 SGHTS and CDR2 YDEGEE come from the germline V gene. Trimming left V 2 bases short and J 8 bases short, with 11 bases between. This CDR3 region has 13 residues. The DNA of the CDR3 is TGTGCCAGCAGCTTTTATAGTTCGGATGAGCAGTTCTTC. This translates into CASSFYSSDEQFF.

As DNA, the CDR3 is TGTGCCAGCAGCTTAGCGGGGGGCGAGCAGTACTTC. Translating it yields CASSLAGGEQYF. The chain employs TRBV7-6 and TRBJ2-7; possibly TRBD2 for D (6 bases). The CDR3 is made up of 12 amino acids. Germline V gives CDR1 SGHVS, CDR2 FNYEAQ. The germline V and J ends were trimmed by 0 bases and 6 bases, with 6 bases remaining between them.

The CDR3 nucleotides are TGTGCTAGTGGTTTGGACGGGATCAACAATGAGCAGTTCTTC. It codes for CASGLDGINNEQFF. The V and J genes are TRBV12-5 and TRBJ2-1; tentative D call: TRBD2 (5 bases). Trimming cost V 1 base and J 5 bases, with 9 bases left between them. Germline loops: CDR1 LGHNT, CDR2 FRNRAP. The CDR3 is 14 residues long.

This CDR3 reads CASSVGRDRHQYSYEQYF. The CDR3 DNA follows: TGTGCCAGCAGTGTAGGGAGGGACAGGCACCAATACTCCTACGAGCAGTACTTC. V is TRBV2 and J is TRBJ2-7; TRBD1 is a possible D gene (8 bases). The V gene's germline CDR1 is SNHLY and CDR2 FYNNEI. The CDR3 spans 18 residues. V was cut by 4 bases and J by 0 bases, with 22 bases left in between. The entire variable domain, with the rest obtained from reference TRBV2 and TRBJ2-7, is as follows: EPEVTQTPSHQVTQMGQEVILRCVPISNHLYFYWYRQILGQKVEFLVSFYNNEISEKSEIFDDQFSVERPDGSNFTLKIRSTKLEDSAMYFCASSVGRDRHQYSYEQYFGPGTRLTVT.

CDR3 amino acids: CASSQSLSEKLFF. DNA for the CDR3: TGCGCCAGCAGCCAAAGCCTGAGTGAAAAACTGTTTTTT. The chain uses TRBV4-1 and TRBJ1-4; D remains unclear. The germline V and J ends were trimmed by 2 bases and 7 bases, with 8 bases remaining between them. The CDR3 extends over 13 amino acids. Per the germline V gene, CDR1 is MGHRA and CDR2 is YSYEKL.

The V and J genes are TRBV6-5 and TRBJ2-7; 7 positions agree with TRBD1. Germline assignment: CDR1 MNHEY and CDR2 SVGAGI. This CDR3 spans 14 amino acids. V shed 6 bases and J 3 bases; nucleotides not matched to a gene: 8. This CDR3 is CASSDLGQYYEQYF. The CDR3 nucleotides read TGTGCCAGCAGCGACTTGGGACAGTACTACGAGCAGTACTTC.

The CDR3 DNA is TGTGCCAGCAGTGGCGGGGGCCCCCTGGATGAGCAGTTCTTC. Translation: CASSGGGPLDEQFF. The J gene is TRBJ2-1, the V gene TRBV9; D may be TRBD2 (7 bases). V lost 5 bases and J lost 8, with 17 bases in between. The CDR3 contains 14 residues. CDR1 is SGDLS and CDR2 is YYNGEE in the germline V gene.

V and J are TRBV7-8 and TRBJ2-5; 14 nucleotides agree with TRBD2. Unmatched junction bases numbered 4, after V lost 2 bases and J lost 5 bases. This CDR3 region has 16 residues. CDR1 is SGHVS, CDR2 FQNEAQ, per germline. This chain's CDR3 is CASSLRLAGGHETQYF. Here the CDR3 DNA reads TGTGCCAGCAGCTTAAGACTAGCGGGAGGGCATGAGACCCAGTACTTC.

CDR3 in amino acids: CASSIQPSTNEKLFF. The CDR3 DNA sequence: TGTGCCAGTAGTATTCAACCTTCAACTAATGAAAAACTGTTTTTT. The V and J genes are TRBV19 and TRBJ1-4; D ambiguous. V shed 3 bases and J shed 0 bases, with 8 bases lying between them. Germline V gene data show CDR1 as LNHDA and CDR2 as SQIVND (reference sequence). This CDR3 region has 15 residues.

V and J are TRBV4-1 and TRBJ1-4, with 10 bases fitting TRBD1. Germline CDR1 MGHRA, CDR2 YSYEKL. The CDR3 is made up of 16 amino acids. After removal of 3 bases from V and 6 bases from J, the junction contained 7 bases not matched to a gene. The CDR3 bases are TGCGCCAGCAGCCAGGGACAGGGGCCTGAGGATGAAAAACTGTTTTTT. This sequence encodes CASSQGQGPEDEKLFF.

The gene calls are TRBV28 and TRBJ2-7; D perhaps matches TRBD2 (5 bases). The CDR3 is 14 residues long. From germline, CDR1 is MDHEN and CDR2 SYDVKM. Trimming left V 7 bases short and J 2 bases short, with 15 bases between. The CDR3 loop is CASTEREGPYEQYF. The CDR3 coding sequence is TGTGCCAGCACCGAACGGGAAGGGCCCTACGAGCAGTACTTC.

The rearrangement uses TRBV7-2 and TRBJ2-6; 12 bases map to TRBD1. CDR1 and CDR2 from the germline V gene are SGHTA and FQGNSA. V was clipped by 6 bases and J by 1 base; unmatched bases: 10. The CDR3 consists of 19 residues. The CDR3 sequence is CASSILPGQGASGANVLTF. The CDR3 nucleotides read TGTGCCAGCAGTATACTACCGGGACAGGGGGCTTCTGGGGCCAACGTCCTGACTTTC.

The chain joins TRBV27 to TRBJ2-2; D ambiguous. CDR3 length: 14 residues. V was cut by 3 bases and J by 2 bases, with 7 bases left in between. The germline V gene has CDR1 MNHEY and CDR2 SMNVEV (reference sequence). The CDR3, as DNA: TGTGCCAGCAGTTTGTCGTCTAACACCGGGGAGCTGTTTTTT. Its translation: CASSLSSNTGELFF.

V is TRBV7-7 and J is TRBJ2-5; perhaps TRBD1 as D (6 bases). Germline values: CDR1 SSHAT, CDR2 FNYEAQ (reference sequence). The CDR3 has 13 amino acids. The ends were cut back, 5 bases at V and 3 bases at J, with 10 bases in the middle. The CDR3, as DNA: TGTGCCAGCAGCCAAAAGGGGGAAGAGACCCAGTACTTC. Translating gives CASSQKGEETQYF.

This chain joins TRBV6-5 and TRBJ2-3, with D possibly being TRBD2 (5 bases). CDR3 length equals 15 residues. The V end was cut by 3 bases, the J end by 4 bases, with 14 bases between. The germline CDR1 and CDR2 sequences are MNHEY and SVGAGI. The CDR3 region has the DNA TGTGCCAGCAGTTATGGAGTAGCGTACGCAGATACGCAGTATTTT. This gives the protein CASSYGVAYADTQYF.

J is TRBJ2-1 and V is TRBV13; the D is unclear. Trimming pared 4 bases from V and 0 bases from J, leaving 10 bases between. This CDR3 region has 15 residues. CDR1 PRHDT and CDR2 FYEKMQ come from the germline V gene (reference sequence). CDR3 in DNA: TGTGCCAGCAGCTCCCGGGTGGTCTCCTACAATGAGCAGTTCTTC. This encodes CASSSRVVSYNEQFF.

This clone turned up a few times. V is TRBV27 and J is TRBJ2-3; 14 bases map to TRBD2. This CDR3 has 16 amino acids. Germline V gene lookup returns CDR1 MNHEY and CDR2 SMNVEV (reference sequence). The V and J ends lost 2 bases and 7 bases, in that order; junction bases with no gene match: 5. This chain's CDR3 is CASSLTGTSGSYTQYF. CDR3 DNA sequence: TGTGCCAGCAGTTTAACTGGGACTAGCGGGAGTTATACGCAGTATTTT.

This clone was observed a single time. The rearrangement uses TRBV11-1 and TRBJ2-3; no clear D gene. There are 12 residues in the CDR3. Trimming removed 2 bases from V and 5 bases from J, with 5 bases in between. From germline, CDR1 is SGHAT and CDR2 FQDESV (reference sequence). CDR3 bases: TGTGCCAGCAGCTTACTCGGAGATACGCAGTATTTT. It yields the protein CASSLLGDTQYF.

This clone turned up a few times. This rearrangement joins TRBV2 to TRBJ1-2; D not certain. CDR1 is SNHLY and CDR2 is FYNNEI in the germline V gene. This CDR3 is 10 amino acids long. Trimming shortened V by 3 bases and J by 8 bases, and 4 bases separated the two germline ends. CDR3 region: CASSEGGYTF. CDR3 bases: TGTGCCAGCAGTGAGGGGGGCTACACCTTC.